This is a list of T cell receptor beta chains from one sample in a study of T cell responses to AZD1222 COVID-19 vaccine. The protocol was immunoSEQ multiplex PCR, while the TCRdb copy is restricted to in-frame clones and leaves out a portion. The sample lists about 140,000 clones, approximately 90% occurring once. This specimen consisted of peripheral blood, obtained on day 0 of AZD1222 vaccination. These receptors all stem from an adult in good health. CDR3s include the opening cysteine and the closing phenylalanine or tryptophan. The order of the fields is CDR3 DNA, CDR3 protein, V gene, D gene, J gene, clone size. A D gene is named only where the DNA matches it firmly. Expanded clones are given a class, and other clones once, few, many or no size at all.

cdr3_nt: TGTGCCAGCAGCTTAGTAAGTCTGGGGGCGGTCGCGGCTGAAGCTTTCTTT
cdr3_aa: CASSLVSLGAVAAEAFF
v_call: TRBV7-8
d_call: .
j_call: TRBJ1-1
clone_size: .

cdr3_nt: TGCGCCAGCAGTGGGCGGCCGGGACCGTCAAATTCACCCCTCCACTTT
cdr3_aa: CASSGRPGPSNSPLHF
v_call: TRBV5-1
d_call: .
j_call: TRBJ1-6
clone_size: .

cdr3_nt: TGTGCTAGTGGTTTAGCCCGGAGAAGCTCCTATAATTCACCCCTCCACTTT
cdr3_aa: CASGLARRSSYNSPLHF
v_call: TRBV12-5
d_call: .
j_call: TRBJ1-6
clone_size: .

cdr3_nt: TGTGCCAGCAGCTCAGGGCTTGGCTACACCTTC
cdr3_aa: CASSSGLGYTF
v_call: TRBV7-9
d_call: .
j_call: TRBJ1-2
clone_size: .

cdr3_nt: TGTGCCAGCAGGCGGGACACGGTATCCTACAATGAGCAGTTCTTC
cdr3_aa: CASRRDTVSYNEQFF
v_call: TRBV6-5
d_call: .
j_call: TRBJ2-1
clone_size: .

cdr3_nt: TGTGCCAGCAGCTTAGTTTCTAGCGGGGCTTCCACAGATACGCAGTATTTT
cdr3_aa: CASSLVSSGASTDTQYF
v_call: TRBV7-6
d_call: TRBD2
j_call: TRBJ2-3
clone_size: .

cdr3_nt: TGTGCCAGCAGCTTAAGTCGTTGGAACACTGAAGCTTTCTTT
cdr3_aa: CASSLSRWNTEAFF
v_call: TRBV7-8
d_call: .
j_call: TRBJ1-1
clone_size: .

cdr3_nt: TGTGCCAGCAGCTTAACGATCGCGGGAGGGACAGATACGCAGTATTTT
cdr3_aa: CASSLTIAGGTDTQYF
v_call: TRBV7-3
d_call: TRBD2
j_call: TRBJ2-3
clone_size: .

cdr3_nt: TGTGCCAGCAGTGAATATGGAGAGGGTCCACCCCTCCACTTT
cdr3_aa: CASSEYGEGPPLHF
v_call: TRBV25-1
d_call: .
j_call: TRBJ1-6
clone_size: once

cdr3_nt: TGTGCCAGCAGTGAAACCGGGGGCGGCTACACCTTC
cdr3_aa: CASSETGGGYTF
v_call: TRBV25-1
d_call: .
j_call: TRBJ1-2
clone_size: .

cdr3_nt: TGTGCCAGCAGCCAGAATCGACAGGGGGTTTTTGGCTACACCTTC
cdr3_aa: CASSQNRQGVFGYTF
v_call: TRBV7-2
d_call: TRBD1
j_call: TRBJ1-2
clone_size: .

cdr3_nt: TGTGCCAGCAGCTTTTCGCCTAGCGCGAACAATGAGCAGTTCTTC
cdr3_aa: CASSFSPSANNEQFF
v_call: TRBV11-1
d_call: .
j_call: TRBJ2-1
clone_size: .

cdr3_nt: TGTGCCAGCAGCTTTAGTGGCTACACCTTC
cdr3_aa: CASSFSGYTF
v_call: TRBV5-8
d_call: .
j_call: TRBJ1-2
clone_size: .

cdr3_nt: TGTGCCAGCAGCTTGAGACTAGCGGGAGGGCCCTACGAGCAGTACTTC
cdr3_aa: CASSLRLAGGPYEQYF
v_call: TRBV11-3
d_call: TRBD2
j_call: TRBJ2-7
clone_size: .

cdr3_nt: TGTGCCACCAGTGATTTAGCTGGAAAGGGAACAGATACGCAGTATTTT
cdr3_aa: CATSDLAGKGTDTQYF
v_call: TRBV24-1
d_call: .
j_call: TRBJ2-3
clone_size: .

cdr3_nt: TGCGCCAGCAGCAAGGCGACGGATTGGTACGAGCAGTACTTC
cdr3_aa: CASSKATDWYEQYF
v_call: TRBV5-1
d_call: .
j_call: TRBJ2-7
clone_size: .

cdr3_nt: TGTGCCAGCAGGCTAGCGGGGGGGCAACAGTACTTC
cdr3_aa: CASRLAGGQQYF
v_call: TRBV5-4
d_call: TRBD2
j_call: TRBJ2-5
clone_size: .

cdr3_nt: TGTGCCAGCAGCTCAAACAGGGGGGAGTCCTACAATGAGCAGTTCTTC
cdr3_aa: CASSSNRGESYNEQFF
v_call: TRBV5-4
d_call: TRBD1
j_call: TRBJ2-1
clone_size: .

cdr3_nt: TGTGCCAGCAGCGTAGGGGACACCTCCTACGAGCAGTACTTC
cdr3_aa: CASSVGDTSYEQYF
v_call: TRBV9
d_call: .
j_call: TRBJ2-7
clone_size: .

cdr3_nt: TGTGCCAGCAGCAAACCCGGCGGGGGGCTGACTGAAGCTTTCTTT
cdr3_aa: CASSKPGGGLTEAFF
v_call: TRBV21-1
d_call: .
j_call: TRBJ1-1
clone_size: .

cdr3_nt: TGTGCCATAAGACCGGCCCCAGGCGAAAAACTGTTTTTT
cdr3_aa: CAIRPAPGEKLFF
v_call: TRBV6-4
d_call: .
j_call: TRBJ1-4
clone_size: .

cdr3_nt: TGTGCCAGCAGCACTCGACTAGCGGACTACAATGAGCAGTTCTTC
cdr3_aa: CASSTRLADYNEQFF
v_call: TRBV9
d_call: TRBD2
j_call: TRBJ2-1
clone_size: .

cdr3_nt: TGTGCCAGTACTTGGACAGCCCTACCCAAGGGAGCTTTCTTT
cdr3_aa: CASTWTALPKGAFF
v_call: TRBV19
d_call: .
j_call: TRBJ1-1
clone_size: .

cdr3_nt: TGTGCCAGCAGCCAAGAACTTAGCGGCAGCTCCTACGAGCAGTACTTC
cdr3_aa: CASSQELSGSSYEQYF
v_call: TRBV3-1/TRBV3-2
d_call: .
j_call: TRBJ2-7
clone_size: .

cdr3_nt: TGTGCCAGCAGCTCCGAGGGACATTCGAGCTCCTACAATGAGCAGTTCTTC
cdr3_aa: CASSSEGHSSSYNEQFF
v_call: TRBV7-3
d_call: .
j_call: TRBJ2-1
clone_size: .

cdr3_nt: TGTGCCAGCAGCTTAGCGAGATGGGAGACCCAGTACTTC
cdr3_aa: CASSLARWETQYF
v_call: TRBV7-2
d_call: .
j_call: TRBJ2-5
clone_size: .

cdr3_nt: TGTGCCAGCTCACCACTGGGGCAGCCCTTAACTGAAGCTTTCTTT
cdr3_aa: CASSPLGQPLTEAFF
v_call: TRBV18
d_call: .
j_call: TRBJ1-1
clone_size: .

cdr3_nt: TGTGCCAGCAGTTTCGGACAGGGTTGGTACAATGAGCAGTTCTTC
cdr3_aa: CASSFGQGWYNEQFF
v_call: TRBV6-5
d_call: TRBD1
j_call: TRBJ2-1
clone_size: .

cdr3_nt: TGTGCCAGTCAGGGGAGTTTAGACACCGGGGAGCTGTTTTTT
cdr3_aa: CASQGSLDTGELFF
v_call: TRBV24-1
d_call: .
j_call: TRBJ2-2
clone_size: .

cdr3_nt: TGTGCCAGCCTTAGCGGGGGGTCCTCCGCCTACGAGCAGTACTTC
cdr3_aa: CASLSGGSSAYEQYF
v_call: TRBV13
d_call: TRBD2
j_call: TRBJ2-7
clone_size: .

cdr3_nt: TGTGCCAGCAGCTTAGCGCAAGGGGAATCCTACGAGCAGTACTTC
cdr3_aa: CASSLAQGESYEQYF
v_call: TRBV7-6
d_call: .
j_call: TRBJ2-7
clone_size: .

cdr3_nt: TGTGCCAGCGGCGCAGGGGGAGGCTTGGGCACCCTCCACTTT
cdr3_aa: CASGAGGGLGTLHF
v_call: TRBV5-5
d_call: TRBD1
j_call: TRBJ1-6
clone_size: .

cdr3_nt: TGTGCCAGCAGCTTAGAAGGCAGGAGCACAGATACGCAGTATTTT
cdr3_aa: CASSLEGRSTDTQYF
v_call: TRBV7-2
d_call: .
j_call: TRBJ2-3
clone_size: .

cdr3_nt: TGTGCCAGCAGCTTAGGTCGAATGGGAACGGGAGTAGCCTACGAGCAGTACTTC
cdr3_aa: CASSLGRMGTGVAYEQYF
v_call: TRBV7-9
d_call: .
j_call: TRBJ2-7
clone_size: .

cdr3_nt: TGTGCCAGCAGCCTCGGAGGGCCGCGGGGGTTAGATACGCAGTATTTT
cdr3_aa: CASSLGGPRGLDTQYF
v_call: TRBV5-4
d_call: TRBD2
j_call: TRBJ2-3
clone_size: .

cdr3_nt: TGTGCCAGCAGTGAAGTCCGAGGCAGGGGGTCCTACGAGCAGTACTTC
cdr3_aa: CASSEVRGRGSYEQYF
v_call: TRBV6-1
d_call: TRBD1
j_call: TRBJ2-7
clone_size: .

cdr3_nt: TGTGCCTGGAGGGAAGGCACGAACACTGAAGCTTTCTTT
cdr3_aa: CAWREGTNTEAFF
v_call: TRBV30
d_call: .
j_call: TRBJ1-1
clone_size: .

cdr3_nt: TGCGCCAGCAGCTTGGGAACTCTGGGGGGCAATCAGCCCCAGCATTTT
cdr3_aa: CASSLGTLGGNQPQHF
v_call: TRBV5-1
d_call: .
j_call: TRBJ1-5
clone_size: .

cdr3_nt: TGTGCCAGCAGCCTTGACAGGGCGGGAAACACCATATATTTT
cdr3_aa: CASSLDRAGNTIYF
v_call: TRBV3-1/TRBV3-2
d_call: TRBD1
j_call: TRBJ1-3
clone_size: .

cdr3_nt: TGTGCCAGTACCCCGGACCCTAGTGGTGGGACTGTAAGCAATGAGCAGTTCTTC
cdr3_aa: CASTPDPSGGTVSNEQFF
v_call: TRBV19
d_call: .
j_call: TRBJ2-1
clone_size: .

cdr3_nt: TGTGCCAGCAGCCCATCCGGGACTATGGACGAGCAGTACTTC
cdr3_aa: CASSPSGTMDEQYF
v_call: TRBV11-3
d_call: TRBD2
j_call: TRBJ2-7
clone_size: few

cdr3_nt: TGTGCCAGCAGTTCCAGGGGGCAATTGGGCAATCAGCCCCAGCATTTT
cdr3_aa: CASSSRGQLGNQPQHF
v_call: TRBV6-2/TRBV6-3
d_call: TRBD1
j_call: TRBJ1-5
clone_size: .

cdr3_nt: TGCAGCGTAGCCGGACAGAATCAGCCCCAGCATTTT
cdr3_aa: CSVAGQNQPQHF
v_call: TRBV29-1
d_call: .
j_call: TRBJ1-5
clone_size: .

cdr3_nt: TGTGCCAGCAGCGGGGGGCTAGCGGGAGGGTACACCGGGGAGCTGTTTTTT
cdr3_aa: CASSGGLAGGYTGELFF
v_call: TRBV2
d_call: TRBD2
j_call: TRBJ2-2
clone_size: .

cdr3_nt: TGCGCCAGCAGCTTGGCGGAGTTGTCCTCCTACAATGAGCAGTTCTTC
cdr3_aa: CASSLAELSSYNEQFF
v_call: TRBV5-1
d_call: .
j_call: TRBJ2-1
clone_size: .

cdr3_nt: TGTGCCAGCAGCTTGGGGGGGGAGGCGAGGGACAATGAGCAGTTCTTC
cdr3_aa: CASSLGGEARDNEQFF
v_call: TRBV5-4
d_call: .
j_call: TRBJ2-1
clone_size: .

cdr3_nt: TGTGCCAGCAGCCCCGACAGGGTCGGCTACGAGCAGTACTTC
cdr3_aa: CASSPDRVGYEQYF
v_call: TRBV27
d_call: TRBD1
j_call: TRBJ2-7
clone_size: .

cdr3_nt: TGTGCCAGCAGCTTATTGGACAGGGAAAGGGAAGGCTACACCTTC
cdr3_aa: CASSLLDREREGYTF
v_call: TRBV13
d_call: TRBD1
j_call: TRBJ1-2
clone_size: once

cdr3_nt: TGTGCCAGCACCCACAGGGGGAGAGAGACTGAAGCTTTCTTT
cdr3_aa: CASTHRGRETEAFF
v_call: TRBV6-5
d_call: TRBD1
j_call: TRBJ1-1
clone_size: .

cdr3_nt: TGCGCCAGCAGCTCAGGACTACCCGCCGATACGCAGTATTTT
cdr3_aa: CASSSGLPADTQYF
v_call: TRBV5-1
d_call: .
j_call: TRBJ2-3
clone_size: .

cdr3_nt: TGTGCCAGCAGCCAACTAATGCGGGGGGCCTGGTTCTTC
cdr3_aa: CASSQLMRGAWFF
v_call: TRBV6-5
d_call: TRBD2
j_call: TRBJ2-1
clone_size: .

cdr3_nt: TGTGCCAGCAGCCAAGATCTCCTAAGCGGGTCCGTCTTGGGGCAGTACTTC
cdr3_aa: CASSQDLLSGSVLGQYF
v_call: TRBV3-1/TRBV3-2
d_call: .
j_call: TRBJ2-7
clone_size: .

cdr3_nt: TGTGCTAGTGGTTTTTCGGGCGCGGCTCTCTCCTACAATGAGCAGTTCTTC
cdr3_aa: CASGFSGAALSYNEQFF
v_call: TRBV12-5
d_call: .
j_call: TRBJ2-1
clone_size: .

cdr3_nt: TGTGCCAGCAGGGGGGGCAGGGGAGAGACTGAAGCTTTCTTT
cdr3_aa: CASRGGRGETEAFF
v_call: TRBV2
d_call: .
j_call: TRBJ1-1
clone_size: .

cdr3_nt: TGTGCCAGCAGTTACTACTCGCGGGGTCAGGGCTCGGTCACCGGGGAGCTGTTTTTT
cdr3_aa: CASSYYSRGQGSVTGELFF
v_call: TRBV6-2/TRBV6-3
d_call: .
j_call: TRBJ2-2
clone_size: .